This T cell receptor (beta chain) comes out of a study of blood T cell repertoires in COVID-19. Sequencing was performed with immunoSEQ multiplex PCR; in TCRdb, only in-frame clones are kept and a portion is missing. The table includes a few hundred thousand clones, approximately 88% detected once. Sequences were obtained from PBMCs or T cells enriched from blood (not recorded which). The source of this sequence is a man between 18 and 35 years old with acute COVID-19.

CDR3 sequence reads: CASKVRDNEQFF. The CDR3 bases are TGTGCCAGCAAAGTCCGGGATAATGAGCAGTTCTTC. The chain carries TRBV12-3 or TRBV12-4 and TRBJ2-1; TRBD2 is a possible D gene (5 bases). Trimming shortened V by 7 bases and J by 7 bases, and 11 bases separated the two germline ends. The CDR3 sequence is 12 residues long.